The rows below give T cell receptor beta chains drawn from one sample of a study of cytomegalovirus exposure and HLA in healthy donors. The method was immunoSEQ multiplex PCR; TCRdb's version includes in-frame clones alone and lacks a portion of them. Among fewer than 100,000 clones listed, around 90% were seen once. The sequencing input was PBMCs. The receptors here all came from a man younger than 40 in good health and CMV-seronegative. Both conserved end residues are part of each CDR3. The D gene is left open where the match is weak. Size is stated for part of the rows, as once, few or many counts, or as a class when the clone is expanded.

D gene,V gene,clone size,J gene,CDR3 DNA,CDR3 protein
TRBD2,TRBV4-2,once,TRBJ2-5,TGTGCCAGCAGCCAAGAGTCCCTAGCGGGAGGGGGTTTGGAGACCCAGTACTTC,CASSQESLAGGGLETQYF
TRBD2,TRBV9,few,TRBJ2-2,TGTGCCAGCAGCTTGGCCCTGCAGACTAGCGGGAGTATCTCCGGGGAGCTGTTTTTT,CASSLALQTSGSISGELFF
-,TRBV9,-,TRBJ1-4,TGTGCCAGCAGCGATGGACCAGGGGCCGCCGGGGAAAAACTGTTTTTT,CASSDGPGAAGEKLFF
-,TRBV5-6,-,TRBJ2-7,TGTGCCAGCAGCTCAAGTGGAAGGAGCTCCTACGAGCAGTACTTC,CASSSSGRSSYEQYF
-,TRBV5-4,once,TRBJ1-2,TGTGCCAGCAGCTTGCTTCAGGGGACCACTGGCTACACCTTC,CASSLLQGTTGYTF
TRBD1,TRBV7-9,-,TRBJ1-4,TGTGCCAGCAGCTCGTACAACAGGGGAGAACTGTTTTTT,CASSSYNRGELFF
TRBD1,TRBV7-8,-,TRBJ1-1,TGTGCCAGCAGCGTCGGACAGGGGTTCGCTGAAGCTTTCTTT,CASSVGQGFAEAFF
-,TRBV9,-,TRBJ2-1,TGTGCCAGCAGCGTTGAAGGGGGTAGTGAGCAGTTCTTC,CASSVEGGSEQFF
TRBD1,TRBV6-4,-,TRBJ1-2,TGTGCCAGCACTCCCGGGGGACAGAACTATGGCTACACCTTC,CASTPGGQNYGYTF
-,TRBV2,-,TRBJ2-3,TGTGCCAGCAGTCTACCTGCCACAGATACGCAGTATTTT,CASSLPATDTQYF
-,TRBV20-1,-,TRBJ2-7,TGCAGTGCTAACCAGCGCGGCGAGCAGTACTTC,CSANQRGEQYF
-,TRBV10-1,-,TRBJ2-2,TGCGCCAGCAGTGAGGTACAGGGGAACACCGGGGAGCTGTTTTTT,CASSEVQGNTGELFF
TRBD1,TRBV2,-,TRBJ2-1,TGTGCCAGCAGTGAAAGACAGGGACCCTACAATGAGCAGTTCTTC,CASSERQGPYNEQFF
TRBD1,TRBV6-1,-,TRBJ1-2,TGTGCCAGCAGTGATTCGGGACAGGGCTATGGCTACACCTTC,CASSDSGQGYGYTF
TRBD1,TRBV2,few,TRBJ1-5,TGTGCCAGCAGTGGACAGGGGTTTCAGCCCCAGCATTTT,CASSGQGFQPQHF
-,TRBV5-1,-,TRBJ1-2,TGCGCCAGCAGCTTGTCTAACAGGGCGGAGGATGGCTACACCTTC,CASSLSNRAEDGYTF